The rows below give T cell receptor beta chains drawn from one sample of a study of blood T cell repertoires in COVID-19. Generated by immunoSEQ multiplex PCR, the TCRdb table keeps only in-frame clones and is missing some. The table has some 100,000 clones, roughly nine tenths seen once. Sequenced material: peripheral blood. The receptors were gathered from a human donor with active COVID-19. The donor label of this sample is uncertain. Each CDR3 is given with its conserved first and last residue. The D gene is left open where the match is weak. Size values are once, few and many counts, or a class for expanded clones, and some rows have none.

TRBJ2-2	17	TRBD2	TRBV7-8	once	CASSLVGGGSHTGELFF	TGTGCCAGCAGCTTAGTTGGCGGGGGGTCTCACACCGGGGAGCTGTTTTTT
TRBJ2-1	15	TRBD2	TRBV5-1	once	CASSLGSGGATEQFF	TGCGCCAGCAGCTTGGGTAGCGGGGGGGCCACTGAGCAGTTCTTC
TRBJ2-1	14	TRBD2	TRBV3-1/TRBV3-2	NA	CASSQGSSGDEQFF	TGTGCCAGCAGCCAAGGGTCTAGCGGGGATGAGCAGTTCTTC
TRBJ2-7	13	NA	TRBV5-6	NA	CASSPTGSYEQYF	TGTGCCAGCAGCCCCACGGGGTCCTACGAGCAGTACTTC
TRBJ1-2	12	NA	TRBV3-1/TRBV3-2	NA	CASSPGYYGYTF	TGTGCCAGCAGCCCAGGGTACTATGGCTACACCTTC
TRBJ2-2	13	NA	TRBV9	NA	CASSVARTGELFF	TGTGCCAGCAGCGTAGCCAGAACCGGGGAGCTGTTTTTT
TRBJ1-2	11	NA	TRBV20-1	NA	CSARGLYGYTF	TGCAGTGCTAGGGGGCTCTATGGCTACACCTTC
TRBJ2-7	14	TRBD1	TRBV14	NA	CASSLRTGTGEQYF	TGTGCCAGCAGCCTACGGACCGGGACAGGGGAGCAGTACTTC
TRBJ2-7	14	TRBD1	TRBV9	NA	CASSAGGTPYEQYF	TGTGCCAGCAGCGCAGGGGGAACCCCCTACGAGCAGTACTTC
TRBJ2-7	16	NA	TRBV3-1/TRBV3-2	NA	CASSQTRNRITYEQYF	TGTGCCAGCAGCCAAACCCGGAACAGGATCACCTACGAGCAGTACTTC
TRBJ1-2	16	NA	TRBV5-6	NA	CASSFKALQPNYGYTF	TGTGCCAGCAGCTTTAAGGCGCTACAGCCAAACTATGGCTACACCTTC
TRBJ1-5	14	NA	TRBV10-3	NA	CAISENLTNQPQHF	TGTGCCATCAGTGAAAACCTAACCAATCAGCCCCAGCATTTT
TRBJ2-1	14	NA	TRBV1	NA	CTSRLGGTYNEQFF	TGCACCAGCAGGTTGGGGGGTACTTACAATGAGCAGTTCTTC
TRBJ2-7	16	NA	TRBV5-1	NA	CASSPEGGGISYEQYF	TGCGCCAGCAGCCCGGAAGGGGGGGGCATTTCGTACGAGCAGTACTTC
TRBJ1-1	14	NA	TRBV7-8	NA	CASSLGEGNTEAFF	TGTGCCAGCAGCTTAGGGGAGGGGAACACTGAAGCTTTCTTT
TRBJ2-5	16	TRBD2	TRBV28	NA	CASSAFGLAVEETQYF	TGTGCCAGCAGTGCATTCGGACTAGCGGTTGAAGAGACCCAGTACTTC
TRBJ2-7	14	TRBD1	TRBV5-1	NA	CASGGTGGSYEQYF	TGCGCCAGCGGGGGGACAGGGGGCTCCTACGAGCAGTACTTC
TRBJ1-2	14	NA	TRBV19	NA	CASSIWAENYGYTF	TGTGCCAGTAGTATTTGGGCCGAGAACTATGGCTACACCTTC
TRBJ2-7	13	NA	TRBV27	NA	CASSFRGLYEQYF	TGTGCCAGCAGTTTCCGAGGCCTGTACGAGCAGTACTTC
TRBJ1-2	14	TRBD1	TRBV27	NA	CASSLRQGNYGYTF	TGTGCCAGCAGTTTGAGACAGGGCAACTATGGCTACACCTTC
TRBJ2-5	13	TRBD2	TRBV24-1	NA	CATSEAGGAMKYF	TGTGCCACCAGTGAGGCCGGGGGGGCCATGAAGTACTTC
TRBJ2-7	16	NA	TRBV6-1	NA	CASSESLGELSYEQYF	TGTGCCAGCAGTGAATCTTTGGGAGAGCTATCCTACGAGCAGTACTTC
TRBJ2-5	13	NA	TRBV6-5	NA	CASSPPGGETQYF	TGTGCCAGCAGTCCCCCCGGGGGAGAGACCCAGTACTTC
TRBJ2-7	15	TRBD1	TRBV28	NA	CATRTSGQGLYEQYF	TGTGCCACCCGGACCTCGGGACAGGGGCTCTACGAGCAGTACTTC
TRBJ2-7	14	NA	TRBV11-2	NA	CASSAPGQNYEQYF	TGTGCCAGCAGCGCCCCGGGACAAAACTACGAGCAGTACTTC
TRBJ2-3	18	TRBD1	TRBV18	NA	CASSPRGDRVSLGPTQYF	TGTGCCAGCTCACCCCGCGGGGACAGGGTCTCTCTAGGACCTACGCAGTATTTT
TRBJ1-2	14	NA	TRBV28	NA	CASRWGRANYGYTF	TGTGCCAGCAGATGGGGGAGGGCTAACTATGGCTACACCTTC
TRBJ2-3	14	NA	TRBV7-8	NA	CASSSGEVADTQYF	TGTGCCAGCAGCTCGGGGGAGGTAGCAGATACGCAGTATTTT
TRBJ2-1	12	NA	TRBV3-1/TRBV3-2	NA	CASSQVGGEQFF	TGTGCCAGCAGCCAAGTAGGCGGTGAGCAGTTCTTC
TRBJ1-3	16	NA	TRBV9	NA	CASSVGRKVSGNTIYF	TGTGCCAGCAGCGTTGGCAGGAAGGTCTCTGGAAACACCATATATTTT
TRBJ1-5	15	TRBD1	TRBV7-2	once	CASSLVGDRGQPQHF	TGTGCCAGCAGCTTAGTTGGGGACAGGGGGCAGCCCCAGCATTTT